This TCR beta chain was captured by sequencing in a study of cytotoxic CD8 clonotypes in ibrutinib-treated CLL. The wider study: Partial response was seen in approximately 24 patients and complete response in 2; after median roughly 66 months, around 15 stayed remitted, around 12 progressed. The authors obtained response samples at a median of about 13 months of treatment, range 6 to 36.

CDR1 and CDR2 (germline): LNHDA, SQIVND (reference sequence). V lost 1 base, J lost 5 bases, and 10 bases stayed unmatched. CDR3 length: 16 amino acids. As regards this clone: Its antigen remains unknown.

Study-level results: Shared public clonotypes were rare, and on treatment they either got smaller or stayed the same. At the start, clonality exceeded age-matched healthy donors and followed circulating CD8+ T-cell counts.

The data were produced by immunoSEQ multiplex PCR, yet TCRdb's version contains in-frame clones alone and is incomplete. The data show over 40,000 clones, with roughly 85% seen just once and roughly 20% held by the top ten. The sample here was PBMCs, taken after 24 months of ibrutinib treatment. J is TRBJ2-7 and V is TRBV19, with 8 bases aligning to TRBD1. The source of this sequence is a human donor with chronic lymphocytic leukemia. CDR3 sequence reads: CASSIARSRTGHEQYF. CDR3 nucleotide sequence: TGTGCCAGTAGTATAGCCCGGTCCAGGACAGGGCACGAGCAGTACTTC.